This T cell receptor (beta chain) was captured by sequencing in a study of cytomegalovirus exposure and HLA in healthy donors. Study observations and caveats: Listed as cytomegalovirus-associated were 150 or so TCR beta chains.

The donors were in the roughly 120-subject validation cohort, distinct from the approximately 700-subject first cohort. Turning to this clone: Its antigen remains unidentified.

The V end lost 0 bases, the J end lost 7 bases, and 11 bases lay between the germline ends. Germline assignment: CDR1 SGDLS and CDR2 YYNGEE. The CDR3 is 15 residues long. Sequencing was performed with immunoSEQ multiplex PCR; in TCRdb, only in-frame clones are kept and a portion is missing. The data show some 59,000 clones, around nine tenths seen once. The origin of this receptor is a woman aged 18 to 35 in good health and CMV-seropositive. This chain links TRBV9 with TRBJ1-6, with D tentatively TRBD1 (5 bases). The sequencing sample was made of PBMCs. The CDR3 nucleotides read TGTGCCAGCAGCGTAGTCGGGGGAGGGAATTCACCCCTCCACTTT. Its protein is CASSVVGGGNSPLHF.